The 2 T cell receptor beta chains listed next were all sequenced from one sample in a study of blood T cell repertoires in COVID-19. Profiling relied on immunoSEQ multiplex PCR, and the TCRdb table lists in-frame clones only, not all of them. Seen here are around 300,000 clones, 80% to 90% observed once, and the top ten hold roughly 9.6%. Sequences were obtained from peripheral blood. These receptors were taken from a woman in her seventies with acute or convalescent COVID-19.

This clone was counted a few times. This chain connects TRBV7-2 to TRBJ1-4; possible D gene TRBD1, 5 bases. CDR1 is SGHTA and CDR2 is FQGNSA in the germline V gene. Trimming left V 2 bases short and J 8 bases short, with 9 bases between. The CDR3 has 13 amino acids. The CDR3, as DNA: TGTGCCAGCAGCTTAACAGGACGGGAAAAACTGTTTTTT. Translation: CASSLTGREKLFF.

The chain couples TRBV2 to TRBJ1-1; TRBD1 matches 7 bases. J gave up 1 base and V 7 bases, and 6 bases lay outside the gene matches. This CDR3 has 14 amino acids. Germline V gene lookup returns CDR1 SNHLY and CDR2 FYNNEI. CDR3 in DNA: TGTGCCAGCACCGGACAGGCGACGAACACTGAAGCTTTCTTT. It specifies CASTGQATNTEAFF.